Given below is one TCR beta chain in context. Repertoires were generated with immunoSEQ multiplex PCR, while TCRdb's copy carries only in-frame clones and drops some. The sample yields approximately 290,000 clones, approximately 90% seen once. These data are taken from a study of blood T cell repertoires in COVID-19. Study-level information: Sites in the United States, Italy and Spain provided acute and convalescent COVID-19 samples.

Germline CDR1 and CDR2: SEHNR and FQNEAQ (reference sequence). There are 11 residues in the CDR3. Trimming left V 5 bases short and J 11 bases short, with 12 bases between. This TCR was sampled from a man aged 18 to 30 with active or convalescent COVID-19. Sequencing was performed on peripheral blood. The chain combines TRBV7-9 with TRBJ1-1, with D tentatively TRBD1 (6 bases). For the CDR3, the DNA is TGTGCCAGCAGCCGTACAGGGCGGGCTTTCTTT. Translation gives CASSRTGRAFF.